This T cell receptor beta chain was sequenced in a study of T cells in Graves' hyperthyroidism and ophthalmopathy. This clonotype was seen ten or more times. The TCR beta CDR3 regions underwent amplification using RNA transcripts as the source. The primer set for the first-round RT-PCR of the TCR CDR3 was HTBI. Each CDR3 protein gets one entry after TCRdb re-called the multiplex PCR reads with MiXCR. The table shows a few hundred thousand distinct CDR3 sequences, with 15% to 18% occurring only once. This CDR3 spans 15 amino acids. The ends were cut back, 4 bases at V and 0 bases at J, with 10 bases in the middle. Germline assignment: CDR1 MNHEY and CDR2 SVGEGT.

The source material was blood. This sequence originates from a woman under 40 with Graves' hyperthyroidism. V is TRBV6-2 or TRBV6-3 and J is TRBJ2-1, with D perhaps matching TRBD2 (5 bases). This chain's CDR3 is CASSSAGRSYNEQFF. The CDR3 DNA reads TGTGCCAGCAGTTCCGCGGGCCGCTCCTACAATGAGCAGTTCTTC.